This T cell receptor (beta chain) originates from a study of shared clonotypes between healthy human individuals. Sequencing used immunoSEQ multiplex PCR; TCRdb keeps in-frame clones, though not all of them. In the table there are approximately 590,000 clones, nearly 97% of which are singletons. Naivety among CD8 cells was defined by CD45RO negativity and positive CCR7 selection, thereby excluding terminally differentiated effector memory CD45RA+ cells. The TCR was taken from a woman in her twenties or thirties in good health. Sequenced input: naive CD8+ T cells sorted from blood.

The CDR3 sequence: CSAYRVGTQYF. CDR3 in DNA: TGCAGCGCATACAGGGTGGGGACCCAGTACTTC. The chain links TRBV29-1 to TRBJ2-5; possibly TRBD1 for D (6 bases). CDR3 length equals 11 residues. Looked up from germline, CDR1 is SQVTM and CDR2 is ANQGSEA. V lost 7 bases and J lost 7, with 13 bases in between.